This is a list of T cell receptor beta chains from one sample in a study of OX40 agonist ivuxolimab in advanced cancers. TCRdb's copy holds only in-frame clones and misses some; the assay was immunoSEQ multiplex PCR. The sample has tens of thousands of clones; about 90% are singletons. The material sequenced was CD4+ or CD8+ T cells sorted from blood, taken in a trial of the OX40 agonist ivuxolimab. Receptor source: an adult with an advanced solid tumor such as melanoma, head and neck, liver or kidney cancer. Both conserved end residues are part of each CDR3. D genes are given only for firm matches. Clone size is stated in some rows and not others, as once, few, many or a class when expanded.

d_gene | j_gene | v_gene | abundance | CDR3nt | CDR3aa
TRBD1 | TRBJ2-1 | TRBV6-5 | - | TGTGCCAGCACGACCTCCGGGACAGGTGGCGGTGAGCAGTTCTTC | CASTTSGTGGGEQFF
TRBD1 | TRBJ1-5 | TRBV7-2 | once | TGTGCCAGCAGCCGGACAGGCTTCAATCAGCCCCAGCATTTT | CASSRTGFNQPQHF
TRBD2 | TRBJ2-5 | TRBV2 | - | TGTGCCAGCAGTGAAGCTCGGACTAGCGGAACCCAAGAGACCCAGTACTTC | CASSEARTSGTQETQYF
- | TRBJ2-7 | TRBV19 | - | TGTGCCAGTAGTATCTCAGAGAACTCCTACGAGCAGTACTTC | CASSISENSYEQYF
- | TRBJ1-2 | TRBV6-5 | - | TGTGCCAGCAGGCCCCCTATCGGGGCTGGCTACACCTTC | CASRPPIGAGYTF
- | TRBJ2-7 | TRBV5-4 | - | TGTGCCAGCAGCTTGGAGGCGGGAAGGTACGAGCAGTACTTC | CASSLEAGRYEQYF
TRBD1 | TRBJ1-1 | TRBV10-3 | - | TGTGCCATCAGTGAAAGGACAGGGGGCGCGAACACTGAAGCTTTCTTT | CAISERTGGANTEAFF
- | TRBJ1-1 | TRBV4-1 | - | TGCGCCAGCAGCCAAGATCGGGGCGCTGAAGCTTTCTTT | CASSQDRGAEAFF
- | TRBJ2-5 | TRBV5-1 | - | TGCGCCAGCAGCTCCGGTTCCGGGACCCGGACGGAGACCCAGTACTTC | CASSSGSGTRTETQYF
- | TRBJ1-1 | TRBV6-1 | - | TGTGCCACCGCTATGGAGGGGCAGCGCGGCACTGAAGCTTTCTTT | CATAMEGQRGTEAFF
- | TRBJ2-1 | TRBV5-4 | - | TGTGCCAGCAGCTTGGACACAGGGTCGATATCAGTCTTC | CASSLDTGSISVF
TRBD1 | TRBJ2-1 | TRBV7-3 | - | TGTGCCAGCAGCCCGGGACAGGTGCTCTACAATGAGCAGTTCTTC | CASSPGQVLYNEQFF
TRBD1 | TRBJ1-2 | TRBV4-2 | - | TGTGCCAGCAGCCAAGATTTGCCGTCCGGGACAGCCGGTGGTGGTAGGTATGGCTACACCTTC | CASSQDLPSGTAGGGRYGYTF
TRBD2 | TRBJ2-5 | TRBV7-9 | - | TGTGCCAGCAGCTCCGGGACTAGCGGGGGGGGTCTCATAGAGACCCAGTACTTC | CASSSGTSGGGLIETQYF
TRBD1 | TRBJ1-5 | TRBV6-6 | - | TGTGCCAGCAGTTACGGGACAGGGACGCAGCCCCAGCATTTT | CASSYGTGTQPQHF
TRBD1 | TRBJ2-6 | TRBV19 | - | TGTGCCAGTAGTTCCGGGACAGGGGGGTCTGGGGCCAACGTCCTGACTTTC | CASSSGTGGSGANVLTF
- | TRBJ1-1 | TRBV11-1 | - | TGTGCCAGCAGCCGTTTGACCGCTGAAGCTTTCTTT | CASSRLTAEAFF
- | TRBJ2-2 | TRBV28 | once | TGTGCCAGCTTGTTGGGGGGTTATCCGAACACCGGGGAGCTGTTTTTT | CASLLGGYPNTGELFF
TRBD1 | TRBJ2-7 | TRBV11-1 | - | TGTGCCAGCGGGTCCGGGACAGGGACCCACGAGCAGTACTTC | CASGSGTGTHEQYF
TRBD2 | TRBJ2-5 | TRBV7-9 | - | TGTGCCAGCAGCTTCGCTAGCGGGTGGGAGACCCAGTACTTC | CASSFASGWETQYF
- | TRBJ1-5 | TRBV6-1 | - | TGTGCCAGCAGGGAGTATAGCAATCAGCCCCAGCATTTT | CASREYSNQPQHF
- | TRBJ1-3 | TRBV6-1 | - | TGTGCCGTCCAGATCGGAAACACCATATATTTT | CAVQIGNTIYF
- | TRBJ2-7 | TRBV7-8 | - | TGTGCCAGCAGCTTAGCGCACGGAAGTTCACCGAAGCCCTCCTACGAGCAGTACTTC | CASSLAHGSSPKPSYEQYF
- | TRBJ2-2 | TRBV6-1 | - | TGTGCCAGCAGTGACCCGGGGAGGTCAGAAAGCACCGGGGAGCTGTTTTTT | CASSDPGRSESTGELFF
TRBD2 | TRBJ2-1 | TRBV2 | - | TGTGCCAGCAGTGGTCGGACTAGCGGGGGGTCCTACAATGAGCAGTTCTTC | CASSGRTSGGSYNEQFF
TRBD2 | TRBJ2-5 | TRBV18 | - | TGTGCCAGCTCACTGGATAGCGGGAGGGCCCAGGAGACCCAGTACTTC | CASSLDSGRAQETQYF
- | TRBJ1-1 | TRBV7-9 | - | TGTGCCAGCAGCTCAAGCGGGGGGGACACTGAAGCTTTCTTT | CASSSSGGDTEAFF
- | TRBJ1-2 | TRBV6-5 | - | TGTGCCAGCAGCCTCACAGGAGCTAACTATGGCTACACCTTC | CASSLTGANYGYTF
- | TRBJ2-2 | TRBV30 | - | TGTGCCTGGAGTCTATATGACAGAAACACCGGGGAGCTGTTTTTT | CAWSLYDRNTGELFF
- | TRBJ2-3 | TRBV9 | - | TGTGCCAGCAGCGTCTCCGGGACGGTTGGTTATACGCAGTATTTT | CASSVSGTVGYTQYF
- | TRBJ2-7 | TRBV5-1 | - | TGCGCCAGCAGCACCCCCTCGGGCGACGAGCAGTACTTC | CASSTPSGDEQYF
- | TRBJ2-4 | TRBV6-1 | - | TGTGCCAGCAGTGAAATGGGGTTAGCCAAAAACATTCAGTACTTC | CASSEMGLAKNIQYF
TRBD2 | TRBJ2-1 | TRBV10-3 | - | TGTGCCATTCGGCCGGAAAGCGGGAGTGCTAGGGAGCAGTTCTTC | CAIRPESGSAREQFF
- | TRBJ1-4 | TRBV27 | - | TGTGCCAGCAGTTTATCGGCAGTGGGTGAAAAACTGTTTTTT | CASSLSAVGEKLFF
TRBD1 | TRBJ2-7 | TRBV2 | once | TGTGCCGGAAAACAGGGGTACGAGCAGTACTTC | CAGKQGYEQYF
TRBD1 | TRBJ2-3 | TRBV18 | - | TGTGCCAGCTCACCGGCAGGGGGTTACACAGATACGCAGTATTTT | CASSPAGGYTDTQYF
- | TRBJ1-4 | TRBV7-3 | - | TGTGCCAGCAGCTTGGACGGAGGGCCTAATGAAAAACTGTTTTTT | CASSLDGGPNEKLFF